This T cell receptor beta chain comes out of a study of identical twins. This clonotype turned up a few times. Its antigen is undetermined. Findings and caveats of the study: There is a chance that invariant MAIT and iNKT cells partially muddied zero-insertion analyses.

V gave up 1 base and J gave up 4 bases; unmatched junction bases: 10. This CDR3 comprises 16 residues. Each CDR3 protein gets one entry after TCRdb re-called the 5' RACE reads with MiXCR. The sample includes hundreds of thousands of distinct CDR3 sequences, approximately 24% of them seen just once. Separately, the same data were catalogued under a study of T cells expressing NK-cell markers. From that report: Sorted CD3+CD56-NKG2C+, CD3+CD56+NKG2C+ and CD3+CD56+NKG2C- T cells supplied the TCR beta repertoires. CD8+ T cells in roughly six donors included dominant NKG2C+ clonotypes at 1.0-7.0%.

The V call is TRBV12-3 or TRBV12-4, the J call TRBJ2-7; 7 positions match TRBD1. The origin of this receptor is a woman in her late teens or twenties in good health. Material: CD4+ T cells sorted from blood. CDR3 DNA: TGTGCCAGCAGTTTAGTGGCTGGGACAGCCCCTTACGAGCAGTACTTC. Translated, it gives CASSLVAGTAPYEQYF.